This T cell receptor (beta chain) came from a study of regulatory T cells in long-lasting Graves disease. In germline, CDR1 is SGDLS, CDR2 YYNGEE. Trimming removed 0 bases at V and 10 bases at J, with 17 bases between. The CDR3 runs 16 residues. Time point given: persistent/refractory GD, antithyroid drugs over 5 years with positive TRAb. Scientists built the TCR library using RNA that was extracted from PBMCs. Assembly of TCR beta libraries relied on iRepertoire HTBI primers together with Arm-PCR of CDR3 regions. TCRdb fed the multiplex PCR reads into MiXCR, producing one record per CDR3 protein. The profile shows hundreds of thousands of distinct CDR3 sequences, about 21% of them singletons.

This clonotype was sampled from a female donor with Graves disease. The material was peripheral blood mononuclear cells (PBMCs), obtained when the disease was refractory, from a patient treated with antithyroid drugs. The chain links TRBV9 to TRBJ1-6, with D hard to call. CDR3 nucleotide sequence: TGTGCCAGCAGCGTAGGCTCTGGAACTCAGAGGTCACCCCTCCACTTT. Translated, it gives CASSVGSGTQRSPLHF.